The present T cell receptor beta chain was sequenced within a study of neurological immune-mediated disorders. V gave up 0 bases and J gave up 1 base, with 12 bases separating them. CDR3 length: 16 amino acids. CDR1 is SGHTA, CDR2 FQGNSA, per germline. This clonotype was seen many times. One entry per CDR3 protein, called by TCRdb with MiXCR from the 5' RACE reads. The sample includes approximately 50,000 distinct CDR3 sequences, around 3.1% of them seen just once. What was sequenced was PBMCs. This clonotype was obtained from a man between 35 and 55 years old with multiple sclerosis. The gene calls are TRBV7-2 and TRBJ2-5, with D perhaps TRBD2 (6 bases). CDR3 nucleotides: TGTGCCAGCAGCTTAGCGTCGCACGGGAGCCAAGAGACCCAGTACTTC. It codes for CASSLASHGSQETQYF.